These T cell receptor beta chains were read from a single sample in a study of T cell repertoires in cytomegalovirus infection. One entry per CDR3 protein results from TCRdb running MiXCR on the reads. The sample yields about a million distinct CDR3 sequences, less than 40% seen once. These receptors have no identified antigens. The material was cultured CD8+ T cells from PBMCs, obtained from culture after CMV antigen stimulation. These receptors all stem from a human donor in good health (CMV status not recorded). Some clones in this sample may be carry-over from other donors' samples. Each CDR3 is given with its conserved first and last residue. A D gene is named only where the DNA matches it firmly. Expanded clones get a size class; other rows say once, few or many, or leave the size out.

TRBV7-9	TRBJ2-7	-	few	TGTGCCAGCAGACCTGCGGGGATAAACTACGAGCAGTACTTC	CASRPAGINYEQYF
TRBV7-6	TRBJ1-2	-	many	TGTGCCAGCAGCTTGGCCAATTATGGCTACACCTTC	CASSLANYGYTF
TRBV7-6	TRBJ2-2	TRBD1	many	TGTGCCAGCAGCTTCCGTGGACAGGGGTTCGGCGGGGAGCTGTTTTTT	CASSFRGQGFGGELFF
TRBV10-2	TRBJ1-2	-	-	TGCGCCAGCAGTGCCCCCAGGACCTATGGCTACACCTTC	CASSAPRTYGYTF
TRBV6-1	TRBJ2-1	-	few	TGTGCCAGTATGGGTCCCGACAATGAGCAGTTCTTC	CASMGPDNEQFF
TRBV4-1	TRBJ2-5	TRBD2	-	TGCGCCAGCAGCCAAGATTCAAGCGGGGGACAAGAGACCCAGTACTTC	CASSQDSSGGQETQYF
TRBV14	TRBJ1-1	TRBD1	once	TGTGCCAGCAGCCCCCTACTCAAACAGGGGGCGTACACTGAAGCTTTCTTT	CASSPLLKQGAYTEAFF
TRBV27	TRBJ2-1	-	many	TGTGCCAGCAGCTGGGGCTACAATGAGCAGTTCTTC	CASSWGYNEQFF
TRBV9	TRBJ2-5	-	-	TGTGCCAGCAGCGTAGCTGATCTCGGGGGGACCCAGTACTTC	CASSVADLGGTQYF
TRBV27	TRBJ2-1	TRBD1	-	TGTGCCAGCAGCTATACAGGGGGAACCTACAATGAGCAGTTCTTC	CASSYTGGTYNEQFF
TRBV4-1	TRBJ2-2	-	many	TGCGCCAGCAACGGCCTAGGTGCAGCGAGGGGGACCGGGGAGCTGTTTTTT	CASNGLGAARGTGELFF